The 18 T cell receptor beta chains below were found in one sample sequenced in a study of T cell responses to AZD1222 COVID-19 vaccine. Data came from immunoSEQ multiplex PCR; TCRdb stores just in-frame clones and leaves some out. The data contain about 150,000 clones, 90% of them singletons. Source: peripheral blood, taken 28 days after the second AZD1222 dose. Receptors were obtained from an adult who received the AZD1222 COVID-19 vaccine.

The table lists this clone with a count of one. The chain recombines TRBV5-1 with TRBJ2-2; the match to TRBD2 covers 7 bases. V was clipped by 0 bases and J by 0 bases; unmatched bases: 8. Germline loops: CDR1 SGHRS, CDR2 YFSETQ. This CDR3 spans 18 amino acids. The CDR3 reads CASSLAGGTLSNTGELFF. CDR3 DNA: TGCGCCAGCAGCTTGGCCGGGGGGACCCTTTCGAACACCGGGGAGCTGTTTTTT. Full variable domain (rest looked up from reference TRBV5-1 and TRBJ2-2): KAGVTQTPRYLIKTRGQQVTLSCSPISGHRSVSWYQQTPGQGLQFLFEYFSETQRNKGNFPGRFSGRQFSNSRSEMNVSTLELGDSALYLCASSLAGGTLSNTGELFFGEGSRLTVL.

The chain links TRBV4-1 to TRBJ2-1, with 11 positions matching TRBD1. V lost 2 bases, J lost 8 bases, and 8 bases stayed unmatched. CDR1 and CDR2 (germline): MGHRA, YSYEKL. The CDR3 is made up of 16 amino acids. CDR3 amino acids: CASSQQPGQGVYEQFF. CDR3 bases: TGCGCCAGCAGCCAACAACCGGGACAGGGGGTTTATGAGCAGTTCTTC.

The chain employs TRBV6-5 and TRBJ1-1; D not certain. The V gene's germline CDR1 is MNHEY and CDR2 SVGAGI. Trimming took off 2 bases at V and 1 base at J, with 11 bases between the two ends. The CDR3 is 15 amino acids. CDR3 sequence: CASSYVQIRNTEAFF. The CDR3 DNA reads TGTGCCAGCAGTTACGTTCAGATAAGGAACACTGAAGCTTTCTTT.

V gene TRBV6-5 combines with J gene TRBJ1-2; TRBD1 aligns across 9 bases. The CDR3 is 14 residues long. The V and J ends lost 6 bases and 4 bases, in that order; junction bases with no gene match: 6. Germline lookup yields CDR1 MNHEY and CDR2 SVGAGI. This chain's CDR3 is CASRDRGGVYGYTF. The DNA for the CDR3 is TGTGCCAGCAGGGACAGGGGCGGGGTCTATGGCTACACCTTC.

The rearrangement links TRBV27 to TRBJ2-1; D is uncertain. CDR3 size: 11 residues. The germline V and J ends were trimmed by 4 bases and 6 bases, with 4 bases remaining between them. CDR1 is MNHEY, CDR2 SMNVEV, per germline (reference sequence). The CDR3 reads CASSWGNEQFF. CDR3 nucleotides: TGTGCCAGCAGTTGGGGCAATGAGCAGTTCTTC.

The chain employs TRBV6-5 and TRBJ1-3, with D unresolved. CDR1 MNHEY and CDR2 SVGAGI come from the germline V gene. V was pared by 6 bases and J by 2 bases, with 11 bases between. The CDR3 loop spans 14 amino acids. The CDR3 DNA reads TGTGCCAGCAGCCCCGGGGAGGCTGGAAACACCATATATTTT. Protein product: CASSPGEAGNTIYF.

The gene calls are TRBV6-1 and TRBJ2-3; D unclear. The CDR3 covers 17 residues. Germline loops: CDR1 MNHNS, CDR2 SASEGT. Trimming stripped 2 bases from V and 2 bases from J, with 17 bases between. The CDR3 loop reads CASSERISPINTDTQYF. The CDR3 nucleotides are TGTGCCAGCAGTGAACGTATCTCGCCTATCAACACAGATACGCAGTATTTT.

The chain employs TRBV2 and TRBJ2-2; D remains unclear. V shed 5 bases and J shed 4 bases, with 8 bases lying between them. The CDR3 is 13 residues long. Germline loops: CDR1 SNHLY, CDR2 FYNNEI. CDR3 in DNA: TGTGCCAGCAGTCCACTTGCCACCGGGGAGCTGTTTTTT. Translated, it gives CASSPLATGELFF.

This clone was detected a few times. The chain has TRBV6-1 and TRBJ2-1; D is tentatively TRBD1 or TRBD2 (6 bases each). Trimming shortened V by 1 base and J by 7 bases, and 14 bases separated the two germline ends. The CDR3 contains 15 residues. The germline V gene encodes CDR1 MNHNS and CDR2 SASEGT. For the CDR3, the DNA is TGTGCCAGCAGTGAAGAGGAGGGGGGTCCGAATGAGCAGTTCTTC. Translation: CASSEEEGGPNEQFF.

Turning to this clone: One end of the junction varies from germline; a read error may be responsible. This sequence joins TRBV12-3 or TRBV12-4 and TRBJ1-5; D unresolved. This CDR3 has 12 amino acids. CDR3 residues: CASNLHNQPQHF. DNA of the CDR3: TGTGCCAGCAATTTACATAATCAGCCCCAGCATTTT.

This sequence joins TRBV10-3 and TRBJ1-6, with TRBD1 matching over 10 bases. This CDR3 has 15 residues. The V and J ends lost 10 bases and 4 bases, in that order; junction bases with no gene match: 7. Germline values: CDR1 ENHRY, CDR2 SYGVKD. This CDR3 reads CATGTGALYNSPLHF. CDR3 sequence (DNA): TGTGCCACTGGGACAGGGGCACTATATAATTCACCCCTCCACTTT.

The gene calls are TRBV6-5 and TRBJ1-3; D possibly corresponds to TRBD1 (6 bases). This CDR3 has 13 amino acids. Germline lookup yields CDR1 MNHEY and CDR2 SVGAGI. Between the trimmed V and J ends, which lost 0 bases and 7 bases, there was a span of 7 bases. The CDR3 DNA reads TGTGCCAGCAGTTACTCCCAGGGGAACACCATATATTTT. It codes for CASSYSQGNTIYF.

The chain has TRBV6-5 and TRBJ2-5, with a possible D match to TRBD1 (6 bases). The CDR3 runs to 15 residues. V lost 5 bases, J lost 1 base, and 14 bases lay in between. Germline assignment: CDR1 MNHEY and CDR2 SVGAGI. The CDR3 reads CASSQGWRSQETQYF. The CDR3 coding sequence is TGTGCCAGCAGTCAGGGGTGGCGAAGCCAAGAGACCCAGTACTTC.

This chain connects TRBV27 to TRBJ2-7; no reliable D call. From germline, CDR1 is MNHEY and CDR2 SMNVEV (reference sequence). With 2 bases removed from V and 2 bases from J, the gap between germline ends came to 10 bases. CDR3 size: 14 residues. The CDR3 is CASSLSRNTYEQYF. CDR3 in DNA: TGTGCCAGCAGTTTAAGTAGGAACACCTACGAGCAGTACTTC.

The chain links TRBV27 to TRBJ2-3; 9 nucleotides align to TRBD1. Trimming removed 5 bases from V and 4 bases from J; junction bases left unmatched: 10. The CDR3 loop spans 16 amino acids. From germline, CDR1 is MNHEY and CDR2 SMNVEV (reference sequence). The CDR3 spells CASSVGTGKLPDTQYF. In DNA, the CDR3 is TGTGCCAGCAGTGTAGGGACAGGGAAGCTCCCAGATACGCAGTATTTT.

The gene calls are TRBV20-1 and TRBJ2-1, with no clear D. CDR3 length equals 10 residues. Trimming pared 6 bases from V and 9 bases from J, leaving 9 bases between. Germline V gene data show CDR1 as DFQATT and CDR2 as SNEGSKA (reference sequence). The CDR3, as DNA: TGCAGTGCGAAGGCGGCTGAGCAGTTCTTC. It is translated as CSAKAAEQFF.

The chain uses TRBV7-9 and TRBJ1-2, with D uncertain. The CDR3 has 12 residues. V was clipped by 6 bases and J by 5 bases, with 10 bases between them. Germline V gene data show CDR1 as SEHNR and CDR2 as FQNEAQ (reference sequence). The CDR3: CASSPDMYGYTF. As DNA, the CDR3 is TGTGCCAGCAGTCCCGACATGTATGGCTACACCTTC.

The V call is TRBV19, the J call TRBJ2-1; TRBD1 might be the D (6 bases). The germline gives CDR1 LNHDA, CDR2 SQIVND (reference sequence). The CDR3 contains 14 residues. The V and J ends lost 5 bases and 0 bases respectively, with 8 bases between them. The CDR3 DNA is TGTGCCAGTAGTTTACAGGGCTCCTACAATGAGCAGTTCTTC. This translates into CASSLQGSYNEQFF. Full variable domain (remainder filled in from reference TRBV19 and TRBJ2-1): DGGITQSPKYLFRKEGQNVTLSCEQNLNHDAMYWYRQDPGQGLRLIYYSQIVNDFQKGDIAEGYSVSREKKESFPLTVTSAQKNPTAFYLCASSLQGSYNEQFFGPGTRLTVL.